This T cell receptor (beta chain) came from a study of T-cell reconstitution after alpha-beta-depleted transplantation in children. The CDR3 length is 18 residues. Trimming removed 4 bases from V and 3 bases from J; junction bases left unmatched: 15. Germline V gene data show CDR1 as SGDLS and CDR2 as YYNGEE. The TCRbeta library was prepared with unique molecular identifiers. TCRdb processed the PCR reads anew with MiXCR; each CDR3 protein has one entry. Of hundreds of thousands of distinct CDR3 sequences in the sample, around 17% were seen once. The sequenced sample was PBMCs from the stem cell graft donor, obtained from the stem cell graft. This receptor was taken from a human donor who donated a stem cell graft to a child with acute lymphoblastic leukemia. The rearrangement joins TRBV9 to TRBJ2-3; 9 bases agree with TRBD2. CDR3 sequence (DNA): TGTGCCAGCAGCTCAAGTCTGGACTATAGCGGGAGAACAGATACGCAGTATTTT. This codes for CASSSSLDYSGRTDTQYF. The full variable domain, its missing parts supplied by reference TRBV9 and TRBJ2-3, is DSGVTQTPKHLITATGQRVTLRCSPRSGDLSVYWYQQSLDQGLQFLIQYYNGEERAKGNILERFSAQQFPDLHSELNLSSLELGDSALYFCASSSSLDYSGRTDTQYFGPGTRLTVL.